One TCR beta chain is described in this entry. V lost 1 base and J lost 2, with 17 bases in between. Germline lookup yields CDR1 SGHAT and CDR2 FQNNGV. The CDR3 consists of 18 residues. Everyone who took part was about 18 to 90 years old, and they came from 24 US areas. Researchers sorted participants into cohorts using their self-reported clinical history. The data stem from a study of blood T cell repertoires in COVID-19. Across the study: COVID-19 samples from acute and convalescent phases originated in the United States, Italy and Spain. PBMCs, B-cell-depleted T cells, or T cells provided the cDNA or gDNA that made up the material.

Profiling relied on immunoSEQ multiplex PCR, and the TCRdb table lists in-frame clones only, not all of them. The sample includes under 500,000 clones, roughly 85% of them seen just once. The receptor was isolated from a woman younger than 30 with acute COVID-19. The sequenced sample consisted of PBMCs or T cells enriched from blood (not recorded which). The rearrangement links TRBV11-2 to TRBJ2-2, with a tentative D call TRBD1 (5 bases). The CDR3 protein is CASSLAGGVRTNTGELFF. In DNA form, the CDR3 reads TGTGCCAGCAGCTTAGCCGGTGGGGTCAGGACAAACACCGGGGAGCTGTTTTTT. Variable domain in full (rest from reference TRBV11-2 and TRBJ2-2): EAGVAQSPRYKIIEKRQSVAFWCNPISGHATLYWYQQILGQGPKLLIQFQNNGVVDDSQLPKDRFSAERLKGVDSTLKIQPAKLEDSAVYLCASSLAGGVRTNTGELFFGEGSRLTVL.